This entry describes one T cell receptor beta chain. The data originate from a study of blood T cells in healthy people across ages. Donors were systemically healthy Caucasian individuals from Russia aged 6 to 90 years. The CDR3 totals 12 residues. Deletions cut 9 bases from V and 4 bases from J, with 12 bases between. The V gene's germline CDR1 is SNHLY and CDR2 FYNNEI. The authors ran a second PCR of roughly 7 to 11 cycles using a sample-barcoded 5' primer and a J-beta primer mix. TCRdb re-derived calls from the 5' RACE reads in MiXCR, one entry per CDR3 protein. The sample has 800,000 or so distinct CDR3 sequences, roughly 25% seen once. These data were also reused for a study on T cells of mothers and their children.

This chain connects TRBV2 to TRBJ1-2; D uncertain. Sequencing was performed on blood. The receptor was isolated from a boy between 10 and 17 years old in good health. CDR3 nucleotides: TGTGCCAGGCAAGGGAGTGGCTATGGCTACACCTTC. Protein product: CARQGSGYGYTF.